Included here is one T cell receptor (beta chain) sequence, with context. Its cognate antigen is unknown. The record originates from a study of T-cell reconstitution after alpha-beta-depleted transplantation in children. Library preparation (for TCRbeta) was performed with unique molecular identifiers. TCRdb passed the PCR reads through MiXCR, listing each CDR3 protein once. The sample contains approximately 500,000 distinct CDR3 sequences, 25% to 30% of which appear only once. This CDR3 has 14 amino acids. Trimming stripped 5 bases from V and 4 bases from J, with 15 bases between. Study-wide results and limits: Newly generated T cells supplied most T-cell counts and diversity one year post-transplant. About two months after transplant, alpha-beta T cells reportedly came from several hundred expanded graft clones. After transplant, high TCRbeta diversity at day 60 in some patients arose from surviving recipient T cells and thymic progenitors.

The material was PBMCs, obtained before TCRalphabeta/CD19-depleted stem cell transplant. The TCR comes from a boy in the first two years of life with Wiskott-Aldrich syndrome, due to receive a stem cell transplant. The chain joins TRBV12-3 or TRBV12-4 to TRBJ2-7; D is tentatively TRBD1 or TRBD2 (5 bases each). CDR3 amino acids: CASSTPGRNYEQYF. In DNA form, the CDR3 reads TGTGCCAGCAGTACCCCGGGACGGAATTACGAGCAGTACTTC.